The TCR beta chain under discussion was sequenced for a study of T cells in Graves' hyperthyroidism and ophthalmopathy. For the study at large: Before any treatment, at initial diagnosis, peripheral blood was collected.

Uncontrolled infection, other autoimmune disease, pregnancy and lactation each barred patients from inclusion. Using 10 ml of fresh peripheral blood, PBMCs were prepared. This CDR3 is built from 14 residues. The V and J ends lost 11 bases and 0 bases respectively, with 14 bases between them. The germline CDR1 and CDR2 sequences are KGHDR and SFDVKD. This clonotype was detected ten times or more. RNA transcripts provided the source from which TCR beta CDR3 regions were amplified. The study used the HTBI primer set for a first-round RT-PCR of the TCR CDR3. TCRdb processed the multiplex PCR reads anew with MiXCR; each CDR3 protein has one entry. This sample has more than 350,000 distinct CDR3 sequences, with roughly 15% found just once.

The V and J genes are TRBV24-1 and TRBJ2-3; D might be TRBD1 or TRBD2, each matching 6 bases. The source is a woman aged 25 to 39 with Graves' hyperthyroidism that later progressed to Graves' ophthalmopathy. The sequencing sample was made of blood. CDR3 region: CAIGGDISTDTQYF. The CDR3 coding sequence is TGTGCCATCGGAGGGGACATTAGCACAGATACGCAGTATTTT.